This T cell receptor (beta chain) was captured in a study of T cell responses to AZD1222 COVID-19 vaccine. The CDR3 extends over 17 amino acids. Germline CDR1 SEHNR, CDR2 FQNEAQ (reference sequence). Trimming cost V 3 bases and J 1 base, with 18 bases left between them. TCRdb's copy holds only in-frame clones and misses some; the assay was immunoSEQ multiplex PCR. The data show roughly 140,000 clones, approximately 88% seen once. This sequence was found in an adult in good health. This material consisted of peripheral blood, taken on day 0 of AZD1222 vaccination. This rearrangement joins TRBV7-9 to TRBJ1-1; D uncertain. CDR3 sequence: CASSLEESTSRNTEAFF. Here the CDR3 DNA reads TGTGCCAGCAGCTTGGAGGAGAGCACCTCCAGGAACACTGAAGCTTTCTTT.